This TCR beta chain was captured by sequencing in a study of T cells in Graves' hyperthyroidism and ophthalmopathy. J gave up 1 base and V 6 bases, and 6 bases lay outside the gene matches. Germline V gene sequence: CDR1 DFQATT, CDR2 SNEGSKA (reference sequence). CDR3 length: 14 residues. From RNA transcripts, TCR beta CDR3 regions were amplified. The TCR CDR3 was amplified in a first-round RT-PCR using the HTBI primer set. TCRdb ran MiXCR on the multiplex PCR reads and lists one entry per CDR3 protein. The sample lists some 500,000 distinct CDR3 sequences, 13% to 15% seen once, with 15% to 20% in the top ten.

The TCR sequence derives from a woman in her late teens or twenties with Graves' hyperthyroidism. V and J are TRBV20-1 and TRBJ1-5, with 7 bases lining up with TRBD1. The sequencing input was blood. The CDR3 DNA reads TGCAGTGCCCACAGGGGCGAAAGCAATCAGCCCCAGCATTTT. Protein product: CSAHRGESNQPQHF.